This TCR beta chain is drawn from a study of T cells in Graves' hyperthyroidism and ophthalmopathy. Stable Graves' hyperthyroidism meant no ophthalmopathy progression within 18 months. Pregnant or lactating patients were excluded, as were those with uncontrolled infection or other autoimmune disease. Cells are PBMCs isolated from 10 ml of fresh blood. Researchers amplified the TCR beta CDR3 regions from RNA transcripts. Initially, a first-round RT-PCR of the TCR CDR3 employed the HTBI primer set. One entry per CDR3 protein, called by TCRdb with MiXCR from the multiplex PCR reads. Here the sample spans 550,000 to 650,000 distinct CDR3 sequences, less than 15% being singletons. Germline V gives CDR1 SNHLY, CDR2 FYNNEI. Trimming cost V 8 bases and J 8 bases, with 15 bases left between them. The CDR3 totals 12 residues.

This TCR came from a woman aged 35 to 49 with Graves' hyperthyroidism. This chain links TRBV2 with TRBJ1-2; D is possibly TRBD1 (6 bases). The sample comprised blood. CDR3 nucleotides: TGTGCCAGCCGGGCGGGGGGCGGAGGCTACACCTTC. It translates to CASRAGGGGYTF.